This T cell receptor beta chain was captured by sequencing in a study of CD8+CD57+ T cells in acquired aplastic anemia. For CDR3 and TCR beta VDJ profiling, genomic DNA was the template used. MiXCR, run by TCRdb on the reads, gives a single entry per CDR3 protein. This table holds 200,000 to 300,000 distinct CDR3 sequences, around 82% found once. An expansion of CD8+CD57+ cells by flow cytometry had been shown in patients chosen for sequencing. This CDR3 has 15 residues. The germline V gene encodes CDR1 SGDLS and CDR2 YYNGEE. V lost 3 bases and J 10 bases, leaving 20 bases between the germline ends. Sequenced input: sorted CD4+, CD8+, or CD8+CD57+ T cells (not recorded which) from PBMCs. The receptor was isolated from a human donor with aplastic anemia. V usage is TRBV9 and J usage is TRBJ2-1, with D maybe TRBD2 (5 bases). The CDR3 nucleotides are TGTGCCAGCAGCGGGTTAGCGAGTAACACCGGGGAGCAGTTCTTC. Translation gives CASSGLASNTGEQFF.